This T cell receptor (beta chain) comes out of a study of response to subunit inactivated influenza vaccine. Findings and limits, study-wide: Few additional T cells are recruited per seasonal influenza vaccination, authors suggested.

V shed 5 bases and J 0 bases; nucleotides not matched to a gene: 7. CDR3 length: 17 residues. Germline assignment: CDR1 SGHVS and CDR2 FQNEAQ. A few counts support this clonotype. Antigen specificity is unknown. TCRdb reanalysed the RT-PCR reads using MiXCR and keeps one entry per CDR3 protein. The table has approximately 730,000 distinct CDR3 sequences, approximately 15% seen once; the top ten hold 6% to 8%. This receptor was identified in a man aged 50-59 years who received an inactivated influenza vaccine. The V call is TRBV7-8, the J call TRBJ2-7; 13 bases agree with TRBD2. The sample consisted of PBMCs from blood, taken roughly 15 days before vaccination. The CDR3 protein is CASSLGLAGDFSYEQYF. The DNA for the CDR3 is TGTGCCAGCAGCCTAGGACTAGCGGGGGACTTCTCCTACGAGCAGTACTTC.